The 3 T cell receptor beta chains below were found in one sample sequenced in a study of molecular identifiers for immune sequencing clone quantification. MiXCR, run by TCRdb on the PCR reads, gives a single entry per CDR3 protein. The sample records some 580,000 distinct CDR3 sequences, about 25% being singletons. Sample: naive CD8+ T cells from blood, with Jurkat cell RNA spiked in. The subset is: FACS-sorted CD8+CD4-CCR7+CD45RA+ naive T cells. The receptor set was obtained from a human donor in good health. Some libraries in this study had Jurkat cell RNA spiked in.

This clonotype was recorded at least ten times. The rearrangement joins TRBV5-1 to TRBJ2-3; TRBD1 or TRBD2 may be the D gene (6 bases each). V was clipped by 0 bases and J by 4 bases, with 12 bases between them. The CDR3 is 15 residues long. Germline lookup yields CDR1 SGHRS and CDR2 YFSETQ. The CDR3 protein is CASSLEEGVSDTQYF. CDR3 nucleotide sequence: TGCGCCAGCAGCTTGGAGGAGGGGGTCTCAGATACGCAGTATTTT.

This clonotype was counted ten times or more. V usage is TRBV4-3 and J usage is TRBJ2-3, with unresolved D. Between the trimmed V and J ends, which lost 0 bases and 7 bases, there was a span of 11 bases. The V gene's germline CDR1 is LGHNA and CDR2 YSLEER. The CDR3 consists of 14 residues. In DNA form, the CDR3 reads TGCGCCAGCAGCCAAGATAAGACCGTGAATACGCAGTATTTT. Protein product: CASSQDKTVNTQYF.

Many counts were recorded for this clonotype. The gene calls are TRBV29-1 and TRBJ2-7, with 11 bases aligning to TRBD1. Germline V gives CDR1 SQVTM, CDR2 ANQGSEA. The CDR3 extends over 14 amino acids. The J segment lost 3 bases and the V segment lost 3 bases, leaving 4 bases of the junction unmatched. In nucleotides, the CDR3 is TGCAGCGTTGACCCGGGACAGGGGGACTACGAGCAGTACTTC. The encoded protein is CSVDPGQGDYEQYF.